Below, 31 T cell receptor beta chains from the same sample are listed, as sequenced in a study of beta chain features in type 1 diabetes (dated by TCRdb to 2016 to 2019). Their recognized antigens are unknown. Here is what the overall study found, with its caveats: Type 1 diabetes patients showed a moderate but significant shortening of TCRB CDR3 length in all four CD4+ subsets.

To prepare the library, the immunoSEQ multiplex PCR assay was applied. The entire isolated RNA was reverse transcribed using the High Capacity cDNA Reverse Transcription Kit, and thus expressed TCRB transcripts were sequenced. Drawn from immuneACCESS, this table holds only the in-frame rearrangements with V and J called that TCRdb kept. Clones are partly lost; checked studies trace under half to an unresolved V gene and leave the rest unexplained. This sample gives 150,000 to 200,000 clones in total; approximately 62% of them show up just once. The ten top clones hold roughly 0.089% of the sample. The material sequenced was naive CD4+ T cells from blood. This specimen's cell subset or site label, interpreted: true naive CD4+ T cells. The receptors shown here come from a man younger than 40 with type 1 diabetes.

CDR3 DNA sequence: TGTGCCAGCACCCACAGATCTGGGGGCACTGAAGCTTTCTTT. Translation gives CASTHRSGGTEAFF. The rearrangement joins TRBV7-9 to TRBJ1-1; D is possibly TRBD1 (5 bases). The CDR3 is made up of 14 amino acids. CDR1 and CDR2 (germline): SEHNR, FQNEAQ (reference sequence). Trimming cost V 7 bases and J 4 bases, with 16 bases left between them.

The V call is TRBV11-3, the J call TRBJ2-4; tentatively, D is TRBD2 (5 bases). Deletions cut 3 bases from V and 6 bases from J, with 24 bases between. Germline assignment: CDR1 SGHNT and CDR2 YENEEA. The CDR3 spans 18 residues. The chain's CDR3 is CASSFRSGNFGPGNIQYF. The CDR3 nucleotides read TGTGCCAGCAGCTTTCGTTCGGGGAATTTCGGACCTGGAAACATTCAGTACTTC.

A single count supports this clone. This chain uses TRBV11-2 with TRBJ2-3; the match to TRBD1 covers 8 bases. CDR3 length: 16 amino acids. Unmatched junction bases numbered 11, after V lost 5 bases and J lost 4 bases. Looked up from germline, CDR1 is SGHAT and CDR2 is FQNNGV. The CDR3 DNA reads as TGTGCCAGCAGCCCCACAGGGGGTATGTCCCCAGATACGCAGTATTTT. This gives the protein CASSPTGGMSPDTQYF.

The rearrangement joins TRBV18 to TRBJ2-6, with D maybe TRBD1 (6 bases). The CDR3 sequence is 20 residues long. CDR1 and CDR2 (germline): KGHSH, LQKENI. Trimming shortened V by 3 bases and J by 0 bases, and 21 bases separated the two germline ends. DNA for the CDR3: TGTGCCAGCTCACCGCCCAATACCAGGGGCCGTAACTCTGGGGCCAACGTCCTGACTTTC. It encodes CASSPPNTRGRNSGANVLTF.

This rearrangement joins TRBV7-2 to TRBJ2-5; D is unresolved. Germline assignment: CDR1 SGHTA and CDR2 FQGNSA. V was trimmed by 3 bases and J by 4 bases, leaving 6 bases between them. CDR3 length: 12 residues. CDR3 bases: TGTGCCAGCAGCTTCGGACCAGAGACCCAGTACTTC. Translating it yields CASSFGPETQYF.

This clone was observed a few times. This chain connects TRBV29-1 to TRBJ2-5; TRBD1 might be the D (5 bases). The ends were cut back, 3 bases at V and 1 base at J, with 9 bases in the middle. The CDR3 is 13 residues long. Germline-derived CDR1 and CDR2 are SQVTM and ANQGSEA. The CDR3 DNA follows: TGCAGCGTTGAGGGGCAGATCCAAGAGACCCAGTACTTC. Translation: CSVEGQIQETQYF. Supplemented by reference TRBV29-1 and TRBJ2-5, the full variable domain reads SAVISQKPSRDICQRGTSLTIQCQVDSQVTMMFWYRQQPGQSLTLIATANQGSEATYESGFVIDKFPISRPNLTFSTLTVSNMSPEDSSIYLCSVEGQIQETQYFGPGTRLLVL.

The rearrangement uses TRBV30 and TRBJ2-3; D perhaps matches TRBD1 (5 bases). This CDR3 spans 13 amino acids. Germline V gives CDR1 GTSNPN, CDR2 SVGIG (reference sequence). Between the trimmed V and J ends, which lost 0 bases and 4 bases, there was a span of 8 bases. CDR3 nucleotide sequence: TGTGCCTGGAGTGTGGCAGGGTCAGATACGCAGTATTTT. This sequence encodes CAWSVAGSDTQYF.

This chain uses TRBV7-2 with TRBJ2-1; possible D gene TRBD1, 6 bases. Germline CDR1 SGHTA, CDR2 FQGNSA. Deletions cut 1 base from V and 7 bases from J, with 11 bases between. The CDR3 has 14 residues. This chain's CDR3 is CASSLVTGPNEQFF. The CDR3 coding sequence is TGTGCCAGCAGCTTAGTGACAGGACCTAATGAGCAGTTCTTC.

J is TRBJ1-2 and V is TRBV9; TRBD1 agrees at 7 bases. J gave up 4 bases and V 4 bases, and 10 bases lay outside the gene matches. Germline V gene data show CDR1 as SGDLS and CDR2 as YYNGEE. This CDR3 is built from 15 residues. The CDR3: CASSPVSRTGYGYTF. The CDR3 nucleotides read TGTGCCAGCAGCCCCGTATCCAGGACAGGCTATGGCTACACCTTC.

The chain links TRBV10-3 to TRBJ2-5; tentative D call: TRBD2 (5 bases). This CDR3 comprises 16 residues. Trimming shortened V by 6 bases and J by 2 bases, and 19 bases separated the two germline ends. Germline CDR1 and CDR2: ENHRY and SYGVKD. As DNA, the CDR3 is TGTGCCATCAGCCCCCGAGTGGCTAGCCAACAAGAGACCCAGTACTTC. Translating gives CAISPRVASQQETQYF.

The V call is TRBV5-1, the J call TRBJ2-2; D is unclear. The CDR3 is 15 residues long. Germline CDR1 is SGHRS and CDR2 is YFSETQ. V was shortened by 2 bases and J by 4 bases, with 12 bases between the two germline ends. The CDR3 here is CASSFVGPGTGELFF. The CDR3 coding sequence is TGCGCCAGCAGCTTTGTCGGGCCCGGCACCGGGGAGCTGTTTTTT.

J is TRBJ1-1 and V is TRBV28; no definite D call. Germline loops: CDR1 MDHEN, CDR2 SYDVKM. There are 11 residues in the CDR3. Trimming removed 6 bases from V and 7 bases from J, with 9 bases in between. The CDR3 reads CASSLINEAFF. The CDR3 DNA follows: TGTGCCAGCAGCCTCATTAATGAAGCTTTCTTT.

The V call is TRBV30, the J call TRBJ2-3, with D uncertain. Germline V gene data show CDR1 as GTSNPN and CDR2 as SVGIG (reference sequence). V dropped 3 bases and J dropped 2 bases, with 6 bases sitting between them. The CDR3 extends over 12 amino acids. The CDR3 sequence is CAWSGYTDTQYF. The CDR3 nucleotides read TGTGCCTGGAGCGGGTACACAGATACGCAGTATTTT.

This chain connects TRBV9 to TRBJ2-7; tentatively, D is TRBD1 (5 bases). Trimming left V 5 bases short and J 0 bases short, with 21 bases between. The CDR3 totals 17 residues. CDR1 is SGDLS and CDR2 is YYNGEE in the germline V gene. For the CDR3, the DNA is TGTGCCAGCAGGGTGACCCCCCAGGGATCTAGCTCCTACGAGCAGTACTTC. Protein product: CASRVTPQGSSSYEQYF.

The rearrangement joins TRBV19 to TRBJ2-1, with TRBD2 as a possible D gene (5 bases). The CDR3 is 15 amino acids. Germline-derived CDR1 and CDR2 are LNHDA and SQIVND (reference sequence). Between the trimmed V and J ends, which lost 6 bases and 0 bases, there was a span of 12 bases. The CDR3 nucleotides are TGTGCCAGTAGGAATCGGGGTAGCTCCTACAATGAGCAGTTCTTC. Translation gives CASRNRGSSYNEQFF. Full variable domain (rest looked up from reference TRBV19 and TRBJ2-1): DGGITQSPKYLFRKEGQNVTLSCEQNLNHDAMYWYRQDPGQGLRLIYYSQIVNDFQKGDIAEGYSVSREKKESFPLTVTSAQKNPTAFYLCASRNRGSSYNEQFFGPGTRLTVL.

This clone has only a few counts. The rearrangement links TRBV29-1 to TRBJ2-7, with 12 bases lining up with TRBD1. The CDR3 has 15 residues. Germline CDR1 and CDR2: SQVTM and ANQGSEA. J lost 5 bases, V lost 6 bases, and 11 bases had no gene match. CDR3 amino acids: CSVPRPGTGGDEQYF. For the CDR3, the DNA is TGCAGCGTCCCCCGGCCAGGGACAGGGGGCGACGAGCAGTACTTC.

The chain recombines TRBV29-1 with TRBJ2-1; the D gene is possibly TRBD2 (7 bases). The V and J ends lost 0 bases and 2 bases respectively, with 11 bases between them. The CDR3 is 15 residues long. Germline V CDR1 and CDR2: SQVTM, ANQGSEA. CDR3 bases: TGCAGCGTTGAAGATCGGGGGGCGGCCTACAATGAGCAGTTCTTC. Translating it yields CSVEDRGAAYNEQFF.

V and J are TRBV29-1 and TRBJ1-2; D is perhaps TRBD1 (6 bases). V was cut by 3 bases and J by 14 bases, with 22 bases left in between. This CDR3 spans 13 amino acids. CDR1 and CDR2 from the germline V gene are SQVTM and ANQGSEA. The DNA for the CDR3 is TGCAGCGTTGAGCCTACCGGGGGGCTATTGAAAACCTTC. It codes for CSVEPTGGLLKTF.

In DNA, the CDR3 is TGTGCCAGCAGTTTACCGGTACCGAGCACAGATACGCAGTATTTT. Its protein is CASSLPVPSTDTQYF. The chain uses TRBV28 and TRBJ2-3; no clear D gene. From germline, CDR1 is MDHEN and CDR2 SYDVKM. V was shortened by 2 bases and J by 0 bases, with 9 bases between the two germline ends. The CDR3 is 15 amino acids.

This clone was seen more than once but under ten times. J is TRBJ2-1 and V is TRBV27; D remains unclear. The CDR3 consists of 12 residues. CDR1 and CDR2 (germline): MNHEY, SMNVEV (reference sequence). The V end lost 3 bases, the J end lost 9 bases, and 9 bases lay between the germline ends. The CDR3 here is CASSFAEGEQFF. In nucleotides, the CDR3 is TGTGCCAGCAGTTTCGCCGAAGGTGAGCAGTTCTTC.

The chain combines TRBV9 with TRBJ1-1; D not resolved. Trimming took 0 bases from V and 1 from J, leaving 10 bases between them. CDR1 and CDR2 from the germline V gene are SGDLS and YYNGEE. This CDR3 is 15 amino acids long. CDR3 nucleotide sequence: TGTGCCAGCAGCGTAGATCCTCTCGGGAACACTGAAGCTTTCTTT. Its translation is CASSVDPLGNTEAFF. The full variable domain, completed using reference TRBV9 and TRBJ1-1, is DSGVTQTPKHLITATGQRVTLRCSPRSGDLSVYWYQQSLDQGLQFLIQYYNGEERAKGNILERFSAQQFPDLHSELNLSSLELGDSALYFCASSVDPLGNTEAFFGQGTRLTVV.

The CDR3 nucleotides read TGCGCCAGCAGCGAGGGTGGGACAGATACGCAGTATTTT. This gives the protein CASSEGGTDTQYF. This chain links TRBV5-1 with TRBJ2-3; perhaps TRBD2 as D (5 bases). Germline V gene sequence: CDR1 SGHRS, CDR2 YFSETQ. The CDR3 sequence is 13 residues long. Trimming removed 4 bases at V and 3 bases at J, with 9 bases between.

The V call is TRBV7-6, the J call TRBJ2-3; the D is unclear. V lost 0 bases and J 0 bases, leaving 1 base between the germline ends. Germline lookup yields CDR1 SGHVS and CDR2 FNYEAQ. The CDR3 extends over 13 amino acids. CDR3 nucleotide sequence: TGTGCCAGCAGCTTAGCGAGCACAGATACGCAGTATTTT. Translated: CASSLASTDTQYF.

The chain has TRBV29-1 and TRBJ2-7, with a tentative D call TRBD2 (5 bases). The CDR3 loop spans 13 amino acids. Germline V CDR1 and CDR2: SQVTM, ANQGSEA. Trimming removed 1 base from V and 3 bases from J, with 10 bases in between. Here the CDR3 reads CSVEGERIYEQYF. The CDR3 nucleotides read TGCAGCGTTGAAGGGGAGCGTATCTACGAGCAGTACTTC.

V and J are TRBV7-9 and TRBJ2-7; 8 bases map to TRBD1. The CDR3 is 14 residues long. Germline CDR1 SEHNR, CDR2 FQNEAQ (reference sequence). V dropped 5 bases and J dropped 3; count of bases not matched to a gene: 6. The DNA of the CDR3 is TGTGCCAGCAGCCATTCAGGGGGCCGCTACGAGCAGTACTTC. Its protein is CASSHSGGRYEQYF.

V is TRBV14 and J is TRBJ2-7; D gene uncertain. The CDR3 has 16 amino acids. Germline values: CDR1 SGHDN, CDR2 FVKESK. V was clipped by 2 bases and J by 0 bases, with 14 bases between them. The CDR3 coding sequence is TGTGCCAGCAGCCAAATCTCGTGGACCTCCTCCTACGAGCAGTACTTC. It codes for CASSQISWTSSYEQYF.

This clone was found a few times. The chain combines TRBV5-1 with TRBJ2-5; D gene ambiguous. V shed 0 bases and J shed 4 bases, with 4 bases lying between them. The CDR3 contains 12 residues. From germline, CDR1 is SGHRS and CDR2 YFSETQ. DNA of the CDR3: TGCGCCAGCAGCTTGGGATTAGAGACCCAGTACTTC. The encoded protein is CASSLGLETQYF.

About this clone itself: At the DNA level, this CDR3 is encoded by other sequences in the same sample as well. J is TRBJ2-3 and V is TRBV5-1; D gene ambiguous. V lost 2 bases, J lost 5 bases, and 3 bases lay in between. The germline V gene has CDR1 SGHRS and CDR2 YFSETQ. This CDR3 contains 11 residues. The CDR3 spells CASSFEDTQYF. The CDR3 DNA sequence: TGCGCCAGCAGCTTCGAAGATACGCAGTATTTT. The full variable domain, in which reference TRBV5-1 and TRBJ2-3 provide the parts outside the CDR3, is KAGVTQTPRYLIKTRGQQVTLSCSPISGHRSVSWYQQTPGQGLQFLFEYFSETQRNKGNFPGRFSGRQFSNSRSEMNVSTLELGDSALYLCASSFEDTQYFGPGTRLTVL.

The chain joins TRBV30 to TRBJ1-5; D not certain. Germline CDR1 and CDR2: GTSNPN and SVGIG (reference sequence). The ends were cut back, 5 bases at V and 6 bases at J, with 17 bases in the middle. The CDR3 loop spans 14 amino acids. The CDR3 DNA reads as TGTGCCTGGGGATACGGAACACGGGGTCAGCCCCAGCATTTT. Residues: CAWGYGTRGQPQHF.

The V call is TRBV30, the J call TRBJ1-1, with D hard to call. With 4 bases removed from V and 7 bases from J, the gap between germline ends came to 10 bases. Looked up from germline, CDR1 is GTSNPN and CDR2 is SVGIG (reference sequence). The CDR3 spans 11 residues. For the CDR3, the DNA is TGTGCCTGGACAGAGACGGATGAAGCTTTCTTT. Amino acids: CAWTETDEAFF. The entire variable domain, with the rest obtained from reference TRBV30 and TRBJ1-1, is as follows: SQTIHQWPATLVQPVGSPLSLECTVEGTSNPNLYWYRQAAGRGLQLLFYSVGIGQISSEVPQNLSASRPQDRQFILSSKKLLLSDSGFYLCAWTETDEAFFGQGTRLTVV.

The chain carries TRBV6-5 and TRBJ2-7, with 8 bases that match TRBD1. CDR1 and CDR2 (germline): MNHEY, SVGAGI. The V segment lost 0 bases and the J segment 4 bases; nucleotides outside the gene matches: 2. The CDR3 length is 14 residues. CDR3 sequence reads: CASSYSTGEYEQYF. The CDR3 DNA reads as TGTGCCAGCAGTTACTCGACAGGGGAATACGAGCAGTACTTC.